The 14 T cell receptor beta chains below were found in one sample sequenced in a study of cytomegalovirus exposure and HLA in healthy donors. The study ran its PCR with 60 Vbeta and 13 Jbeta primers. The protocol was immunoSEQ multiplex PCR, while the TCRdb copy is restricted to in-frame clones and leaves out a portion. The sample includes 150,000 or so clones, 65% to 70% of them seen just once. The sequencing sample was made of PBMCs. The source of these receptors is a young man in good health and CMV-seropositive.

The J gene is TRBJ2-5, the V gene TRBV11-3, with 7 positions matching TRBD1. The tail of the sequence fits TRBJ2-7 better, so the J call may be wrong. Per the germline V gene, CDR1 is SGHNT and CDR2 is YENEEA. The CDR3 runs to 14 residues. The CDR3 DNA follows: TGTGCCAGCAGCTTAGCACAGGGGCCCTACGAGCAGTACTTC. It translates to CASSLAQGPYEQYF.

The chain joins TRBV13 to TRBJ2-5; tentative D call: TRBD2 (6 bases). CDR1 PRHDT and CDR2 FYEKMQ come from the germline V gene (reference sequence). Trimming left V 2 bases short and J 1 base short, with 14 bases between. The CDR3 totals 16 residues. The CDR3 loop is CASSLHGASAQETQYF. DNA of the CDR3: TGTGCCAGCAGCTTACACGGGGCTAGCGCCCAAGAGACCCAGTACTTC. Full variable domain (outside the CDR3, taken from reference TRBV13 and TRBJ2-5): AAGVIQSPRHLIKEKRETATLKCYPIPRHDTVYWYQQGPGQDPQFLISFYEKMQSDKGSIPDRFSAQQFSDYHSELNMSSLELGDSALYFCASSLHGASAQETQYFGPGTRLLVL.

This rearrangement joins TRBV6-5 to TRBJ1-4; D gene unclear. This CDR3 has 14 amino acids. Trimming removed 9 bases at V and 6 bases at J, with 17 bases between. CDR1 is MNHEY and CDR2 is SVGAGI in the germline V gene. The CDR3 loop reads CAREKAPPHEKLFF. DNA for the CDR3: TGTGCCAGAGAGAAAGCCCCTCCCCATGAAAAACTGTTTTTT.

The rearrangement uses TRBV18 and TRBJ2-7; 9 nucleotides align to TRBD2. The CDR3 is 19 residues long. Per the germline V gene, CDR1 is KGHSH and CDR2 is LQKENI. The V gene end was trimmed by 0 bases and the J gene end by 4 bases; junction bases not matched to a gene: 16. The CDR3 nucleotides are TGTGCCAGCTCACCACCCGGATGGTCTAGCGGGAACAATGGGTACGAGCAGTACTTC. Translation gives CASSPPGWSSGNNGYEQYF.

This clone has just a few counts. The CDR3 DNA sequence: TGTGCCTGGAGTACCAGGGGGCGTGAGGACACTGAAGCTTTCTTT. Its translation is CAWSTRGREDTEAFF. This rearrangement joins TRBV30 to TRBJ1-1, with 8 bases matching TRBD1. Trimming cost V 2 bases and J 3 bases; bases outside gene matches: 8. There are 15 residues in the CDR3. From germline, CDR1 is GTSNPN and CDR2 SVGIG (reference sequence).

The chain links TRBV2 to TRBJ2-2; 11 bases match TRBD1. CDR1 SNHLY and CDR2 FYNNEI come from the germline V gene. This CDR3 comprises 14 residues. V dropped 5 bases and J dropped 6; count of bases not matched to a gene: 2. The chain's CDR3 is CASSMGQGAGELFF. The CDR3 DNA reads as TGTGCCAGCAGTATGGGACAGGGGGCCGGGGAGCTGTTTTTT. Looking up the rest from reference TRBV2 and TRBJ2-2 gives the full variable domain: EPEVTQTPSHQVTQMGQEVILRCVPISNHLYFYWYRQILGQKVEFLVSFYNNEISEKSEIFDDQFSVERPDGSNFTLKIRSTKLEDSAMYFCASSMGQGAGELFFGEGSRLTVL.

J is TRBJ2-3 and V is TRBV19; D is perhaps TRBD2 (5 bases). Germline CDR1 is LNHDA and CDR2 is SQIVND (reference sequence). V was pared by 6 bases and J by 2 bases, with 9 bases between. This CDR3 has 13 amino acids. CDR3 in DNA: TGTGCCAGTAGAAAAGCGGTCACAGATACGCAGTATTTT. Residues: CASRKAVTDTQYF.

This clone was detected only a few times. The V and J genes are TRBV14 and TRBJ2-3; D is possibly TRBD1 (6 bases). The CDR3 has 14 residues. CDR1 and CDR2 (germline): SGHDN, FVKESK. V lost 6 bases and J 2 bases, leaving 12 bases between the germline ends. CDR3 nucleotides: TGTGCCAGCAGGGGACAAAGAGACACAGATACGCAGTATTTT. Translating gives CASRGQRDTDTQYF.

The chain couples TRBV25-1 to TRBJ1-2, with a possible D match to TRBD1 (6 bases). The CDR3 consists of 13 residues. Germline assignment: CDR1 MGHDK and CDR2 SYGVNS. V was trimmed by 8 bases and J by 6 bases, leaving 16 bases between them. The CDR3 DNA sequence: TGTGCCAGCTATGGACAGCACGAAAATGGCTACACCTTC. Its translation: CASYGQHENGYTF.

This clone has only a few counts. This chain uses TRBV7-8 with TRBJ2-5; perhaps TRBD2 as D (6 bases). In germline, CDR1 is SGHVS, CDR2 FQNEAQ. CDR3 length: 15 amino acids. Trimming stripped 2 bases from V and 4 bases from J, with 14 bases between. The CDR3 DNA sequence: TGTGCCAGCAGCTTACGAACCGGGAGAGGAGAGACCCAGTACTTC. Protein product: CASSLRTGRGETQYF. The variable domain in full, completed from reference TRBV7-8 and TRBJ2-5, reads GAGVSQSPRYKVAKRGQDVALRCDPISGHVSLFWYQQALGQGPEFLTYFQNEAQLDKSGLPSDRFFAERPEGSVSTLKIQRTQQEDSAVYLCASSLRTGRGETQYFGPGTRLLVL.

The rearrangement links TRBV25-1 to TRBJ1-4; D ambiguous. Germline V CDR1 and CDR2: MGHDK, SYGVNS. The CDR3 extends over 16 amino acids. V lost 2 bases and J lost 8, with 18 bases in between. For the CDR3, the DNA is TGTGCCAGCAGTGAAGGGAAACTGACCCGAGGGGAAAAACTGTTTTTT. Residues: CASSEGKLTRGEKLFF.

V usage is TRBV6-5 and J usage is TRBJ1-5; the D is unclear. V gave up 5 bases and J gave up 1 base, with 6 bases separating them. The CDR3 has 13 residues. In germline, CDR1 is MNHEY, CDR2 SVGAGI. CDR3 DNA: TGTGCCAGCAGTCCCCAGAGCAATCAGCCCCAGCATTTT. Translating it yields CASSPQSNQPQHF.

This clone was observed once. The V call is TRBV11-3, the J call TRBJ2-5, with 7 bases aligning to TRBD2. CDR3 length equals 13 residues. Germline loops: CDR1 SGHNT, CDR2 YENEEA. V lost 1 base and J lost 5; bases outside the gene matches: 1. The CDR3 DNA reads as TGTGCCAGCAGCTTAGTACTAGCGGAGACCCAGTACTTC. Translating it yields CASSLVLAETQYF.

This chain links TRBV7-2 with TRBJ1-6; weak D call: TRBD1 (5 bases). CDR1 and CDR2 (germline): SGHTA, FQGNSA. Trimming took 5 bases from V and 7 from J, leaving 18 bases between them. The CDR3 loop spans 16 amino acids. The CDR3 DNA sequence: TGTGCCAGCAGCCCAGGAGGGGCAGGAACGAATTCACCCCTCCACTTT. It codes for CASSPGGAGTNSPLHF.